The TCR beta chain described here comes from a study of metastatic and nonmetastatic thyroid tumors. Study information: Patients with malignant and benign thyroid disease provided blood and tumor or nodule tissue, whose repertoires were compared. Study-wide results and caveats: TCR beta diversity was reportedly significantly higher in malignant thyroid tumors than benign nodules, in blood and tumor.

None of the patients had undergone any treatment ahead of thyroid surgery. With regard to this clone: The antigen remains unidentified.

The V gene lost 6 bases and the J gene lost 2 bases, with 14 bases spanning the gap. This CDR3 is 14 amino acids long. In the authors' methods: A distant-metastasis classifier for papillary thyroid cancer was built using CDR3 differences across clinicopathological groups. MiXCR re-clonotyped the PCR reads for TCRdb. TCRdb, not the authors, supplied the V and J calls. Of about 4,400 clones in the sample, approximately 35% were seen once. Specimen: tumor tissue. The sequence came from a male donor with papillary thyroid cancer or a benign thyroid nodule (not recorded which). Some clones in this sample may be carry-over from other donors' samples. The chain uses TRBV12-3 or TRBV12-4 and TRBJ2-7; either TRBD1 or TRBD2 may supply D (5 bases each). CDR3 sequence reads: CASRPGTDTYEQYF. In DNA form, the CDR3 reads TGTGCCAGCAGGCCCGGGACGGATACCTACGAGCAGTACTTC.